The source of this TCR beta chain is a study of blood T cell repertoires in COVID-19. Study-wide context: Acute and convalescent COVID-19 specimens originated in the United States, Italy and Spain.

This CDR3 region has 16 residues. Germline CDR1 and CDR2: SSHAT and FNYEAQ (reference sequence). Trimming cost V 5 bases and J 0 bases; bases outside gene matches: 8. Assay: immunoSEQ multiplex PCR; the TCRdb copy retains only in-frame clones and omits some. The repertoire holds approximately 300,000 clones, around 83% seen once, with approximately 1.1% in the top ten. The specimen was peripheral blood. This receptor was taken from a woman between 50 and 59 years old with acute or convalescent COVID-19. The chain couples TRBV7-7 to TRBJ2-5, with 8 bases matching TRBD2. The CDR3 region is CASSPNVAGNQETQYF. The CDR3 DNA is TGTGCCAGCAGCCCCAATGTAGCGGGGAACCAAGAGACCCAGTACTTC.